The source of this T cell receptor (beta chain) is a study of beta chain features in type 1 diabetes. Across the whole study: The samples had around 98 million sorted cells examined in all. Study-wide results and limits: Type 1 diabetes patients showed a moderate but significant shortening of TCRB CDR3s in all four CD4+ subsets.

Germline V CDR1 and CDR2: LGHNA, YNFKEQ. The CDR3 totals 14 residues. V was clipped by 4 bases and J by 5 bases; unmatched bases: 5. This clone has a handful of counts. Its antigen is currently unknown. Isolated RNA was reverse transcribed in full, so expressed TCRB transcripts were sequenced. There were approximately 3.5 million reads on average in the naive, central memory and regulatory T cell samples. This table comes from immunoSEQ multiplex PCR, and its TCRdb copy is limited to in-frame clones, with some not included. The repertoire includes 200,000 to 300,000 clones, approximately 10% of them detected once, and roughly 0.017% sits in the top ten.

Sequencing was performed on naive CD4+ T cells from blood. The receptor comes from a man aged 25 to 40 with type 1 diabetes. V and J are TRBV4-2 and TRBJ2-5; TRBD2 matches at 9 bases. In DNA form, the CDR3 reads TGTGCCAGCAGCCGCGGGGGGGAGGGGGAGACCCAGTACTTC. It specifies CASSRGGEGETQYF.